This T cell receptor (beta chain) is from a study of T cells in Graves' hyperthyroidism and ophthalmopathy. TCR beta CDR3 regions were amplified from RNA transcripts. Using the HTBI primer set, a first-round RT-PCR was run on the TCR CDR3. TCRdb itself ran the multiplex PCR reads through MiXCR, one entry per CDR3 protein. The table has a few hundred thousand distinct CDR3 sequences, around 15% seen once. General study points: Ophthalmopathy was model-predicted a median about 6 months pre-onset. Among clonotypes expanded in thyroid above 0.001, most were also found in blood.

This clonotype was detected ten times or more. Its antigen is as yet unknown. The CDR3 loop spans 15 amino acids. V lost 6 bases to trimming and J lost 6 bases, with 18 bases between them. Ophthalmopathy cases met thresholds of Clinical Activity Score at least 3, NOSPECS grade at least 4 and duration under 3 months. The sample taken for sequencing was blood. The TCR comes from a woman between 40 and 50 years old with Graves' ophthalmopathy. The chain uses TRBV12-3 or TRBV12-4 and TRBJ1-3; tentatively, D is TRBD1 (6 bases). The CDR3 here is CASSGGGGFPNTIYF. The CDR3 DNA sequence: TGTGCCAGCAGCGGGGGAGGGGGTTTCCCAAACACCATATATTTT.